This T cell receptor (beta chain) was recovered during a study of tumor and adjacent non-tumor tissue in lung cancer. Across the study: There were some 12 adenocarcinoma, a couple of squamous cell carcinoma and 1 small cell lung cancer cases. Each sample yielded approximately 4.2 million productive TCRbeta reads on average. Findings of the study overall: TCR diversity was significantly greater in tumor than normal lung tissue.

TCRbeta libraries were built with three rounds of nested PCR, modified from ARM-PCR. TCRdb reprocessed the multiplex PCR reads via MiXCR and lists one record per CDR3 protein. The sample holds tens of thousands of distinct CDR3 sequences, approximately 71% seen once. To note about this clonotype: What it recognizes is unknown. At one end the junction does not follow the germline gene, possibly because of a read error.

The template was RNA from unsorted bulk tissue. More than 3 cm separated this lung sample from the edge of the tumor. Between August and November 2014, newly diagnosed, chemotherapy-naive lung cancer patients underwent thoracic surgery in China. The TCR comes from a woman aged 45 to 65 with non-small cell lung cancer. Specimen: distant non-tumor lung tissue.

The CDR3 nucleotides read TGTGCCAGCAATTCAGTCCAAGAGTCCCAGTACTTC. Amino acid sequence: CASNSVQESQYF. The chain carries TRBV28 and TRBJ2-5; D call uncertain. Germline CDR1 MDHEN, CDR2 SYDVKM. There are 12 residues in the CDR3.